This T cell receptor (beta chain) was observed in a study of blood T cell repertoires in COVID-19. Study background: Acute and convalescent COVID-19 specimens originated in the United States, Italy and Spain. PBMCs, B-cell-depleted T cells, or T cells provided the cDNA or gDNA that made up the material.

V trimming: 4 bases; J trimming: 3 bases; junction bases outside the gene matches: 6. The germline gives CDR1 SGHRS, CDR2 YFSETQ. This CDR3 has 14 amino acids. Authors' processing steps: Reference gene primer amplification in the assay estimated nucleated cell counts. Method: immunoSEQ multiplex PCR; TCRdb's copy keeps in-frame clones and lacks some. That table gives V, J and clone size, and the DNA gave D and trimming. The data hold around 70,000 clones, with almost 85% observed a single time. The sequencing sample was made of peripheral blood. The rearrangement uses TRBV5-1 and TRBJ2-7, with 8 bases lining up with TRBD2. This clonotype was sampled from a man in his 70s with acute or convalescent COVID-19. The CDR3 protein is CASSHGTSGYEQYF. CDR3 sequence (DNA): TGCGCCAGCAGCCATGGGACTAGTGGCTACGAGCAGTACTTC.